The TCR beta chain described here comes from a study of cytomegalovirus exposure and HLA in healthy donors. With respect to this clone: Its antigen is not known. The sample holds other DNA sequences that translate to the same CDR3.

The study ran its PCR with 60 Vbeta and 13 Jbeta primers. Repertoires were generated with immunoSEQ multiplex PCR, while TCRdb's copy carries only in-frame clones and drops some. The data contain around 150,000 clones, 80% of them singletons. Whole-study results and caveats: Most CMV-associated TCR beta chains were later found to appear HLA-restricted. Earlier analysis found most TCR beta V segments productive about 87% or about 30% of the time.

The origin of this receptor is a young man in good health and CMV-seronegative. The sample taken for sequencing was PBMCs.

The CDR3 DNA reads TGTGCCAGCAGCTTAGAAGGGGGCGGGTACGAGCAGTACTTC. This translates into CASSLEGGGYEQYF. The chain combines TRBV7-9 with TRBJ2-7, with 7 nucleotides matching TRBD1. Germline lookup yields CDR1 SEHNR and CDR2 FQNEAQ (reference sequence). The CDR3 totals 14 residues. V shed 1 base and J 4 bases; nucleotides not matched to a gene: 4.